This T cell receptor beta chain was captured in a study of blood T cell repertoires in COVID-19. Study in general: Both acute and convalescent COVID-19 samples were obtained from the United States, Italy and Spain.

V was clipped by 4 bases and J by 4 bases; unmatched bases: 8. Germline assignment: CDR1 WNHNN and CDR2 SYGVQD (reference sequence). The CDR3 totals 15 residues. The data were produced by immunoSEQ multiplex PCR, yet TCRdb's version contains in-frame clones alone and is incomplete. The table records tens of thousands of clones, approximately 88% of them present only once. Enrollment of patients from Seattle took place during active infection, with longitudinal follow-up. The chain uses TRBV10-1 and TRBJ2-5; 8 bases align to TRBD2. This clonotype was obtained from a woman aged 55-70 years with COVID-19, enrolled during active disease. The sequenced material came from peripheral blood. The CDR3 sequence: CASSGAGGGAETQYF. Written as DNA, the CDR3 is TGCGCCAGCAGTGGTGCGGGAGGAGGTGCAGAGACCCAGTACTTC.